This T cell receptor (beta chain) was sequenced for a study of blood T cells in healthy people across ages (dated by TCRdb to about 2015). With regard to the full study: In model experiments, roughly one uniquely barcoded TCR beta cDNA molecule per two T cells was captured by template switching. Age-related changes in TCR beta repertoire diversity were measured in the study by deep sequencing normalized with unique cDNA molecular identifiers. Donors were grouped into four age groups: young (average approximately 15 years), middle-aged (39), aged (around 60) and long-lived (just over 80). To avoid experimental bias, donors of different ages were spread randomly across the sequencing lanes. Two additional independent replicas of 1 million unique cDNA reads from the same blood draw were analyzed for two donors (one aged 18 to 30 and one aged 80 or older). Study-wide findings and limitations: Estimates of total diversity based on one million sequenced T cells were regarded as lower bounds and as underestimates. The long-lived group showed more naive CD4+ T cells, fewer expanded clones and increased TCR diversity than the aged group, suggesting age selection. Because profiling used bulk unsorted PBMCs, naive and antigen-experienced compartments could not be compared conclusively. Observed TCR beta diversity per million T cells fell roughly linearly with age, and a significant reduction was already apparent by age roughly 40. Donor CMV infection status was unknown, potentially confounding age-related changes in expanded clonotypes. There was a strong correlation between observed TCR beta diversity and the percentage of naive T cells measured by flow cytometry.

Looking up the germline V gene yields CDR1 MDHEN and CDR2 SYDVKM. The junction shows trimming of 4 bases on V and 5 bases on J, plus 17 bases between the germline ends. From its cysteine to its phenylalanine, the CDR3 spans 15 amino acids. Only the CDR3 region is kept as DNA, spanning 45 bases read in frame from base 1. About this clonotype: Which antigen it targets is not known. No qualities accompany the bases; no much larger clone lies one base away.

Donors were 39 systemically healthy Caucasian individuals from Russia aged 6 to 90 years. Each donor gave about 9.7 milliliters of peripheral blood, drawn into EDTA-treated Vacutainer tubes. Ficoll-Paque density-gradient centrifugation was used to isolate PBMCs, with at least 7 million per sample. Trizol reagent was used to extract total RNA from the PBMCs, yielding at least 6 micrograms per sample. The percentages of naive CD45RAhigh/CD27high T cells were determined by flow cytometry on a PBMC aliquot from every donor. Library construction relied on 5' RACE. This sample was sequenced with an Illumina HiSeq 2500. A second PCR of roughly 7 to 11 cycles was performed with a sample-barcoded 5' primer and a J-beta primer mix. Each TCR beta cDNA molecule received a unique molecular identifier from a template-switch 5' adaptor carrying 12 random nucleotides. At least 3 million CDR3-containing paired-end reads were obtained from each sample. The Mint cDNA synthesis kit, primed by a TRBC-specific oligonucleotide, was used to synthesize first-strand cDNA from all RNA. Following uracil-DNA glycosylase treatment, all cDNA underwent a first 18-cycle PCR with the universal primers M1SS and BC2_uni_R. For the original study's pipeline: Each sample was normalized by randomly selecting 1 million high-quality reads, each carrying a distinct molecular identifier. Reads with shared molecular identifiers were discarded instead of being binned into consensus sequences. MiTCR, run with a Q25 quality threshold and the strictest error-elimination algorithm, handled CDR3 identification, clonotype clustering and error correction. A nonparametric unseen species model with Euler transformation was used to estimate a lower bound on total TCR beta diversity. In TCRdb, the public reads were trimmed at Q25 with fastp and aligned with MiXCR, with productive beta chains retained. Rows are unified per CDR3 protein, each entry keeping the most common DNA and genes. The V and J calls, along with clone size, are taken from TCRdb and not from the paper's own processing. The sample table lists roughly 680,000 distinct CDR3 sequences, 49% of them with a count of one. 25% to 35% of the sample lies in the top ten.

The sequenced sample was blood. The rearrangement joined TRBV28 to TRBJ2-5; TRBD1 is possibly the D segment (7 matching bases). The sequence was obtained from a woman aged 55-69 years in good health. The DNA sequence reads TGTGCCAGCAGTTCCCCAAAGGGGGCGGGGGAGACCCAGTACTTC. Its amino acids are CASSSPKGAGETQYF. With the portions outside the CDR3 filled from the reference TRBV28 and TRBJ2-5 genes, the complete variable region becomes DVKVTQSSRYLVKRTGEKVFLECVQDMDHENMFWYRQDPGLGLRLIYFSYDVKMKEKGDIPEGYSVSREKKERFSLILESASTNQTSMYLCASSSPKGAGETQYFGPGTRLLVL.